This T cell receptor beta chain appears in the sequencing data of a study of chemoradiotherapy in HPV16-positive cancers. About the research overall: Candidate HPV-specific T-cell clones and common TCR motifs came from functional assays in a couple of HPV16-positive patients. Overall study results and limits: The functional HPV-specific definition rests on just a couple of HPV16-positive patients. Candidate HPV-specific clones and E7-related TCR motifs grew in tumor during treatment.

Here immunoSEQ multiplex PCR was the method, and the copy in TCRdb shows in-frame clones only, minus some. The table shows fewer than 35,000 clones, with roughly 92% occurring only once. After removal of 0 bases from V and 4 bases from J, the junction contained 10 bases not matched to a gene. The germline V gene encodes CDR1 LGHNT and CDR2 FRNRAP. The CDR3 is made up of 18 amino acids. Repeated repertoire sampling spanned the course of chemoradiotherapy. Points on this clone: Its antigen is still unknown.

This TCR derives from a human donor with HPV-associated anogenital cancer. The chain couples TRBV12-5 to TRBJ2-1; 9 bases align to TRBD1. Here the sequenced sample was blood, taken from a patient who underwent chemoradiotherapy. The CDR3 DNA is TGTGCTAGTGGTTTGGTAATAGGGACAGGGAATCGGTACAATGAGCAGTTCTTC. This translates into CASGLVIGTGNRYNEQFF.